This T cell receptor beta chain was sequenced during a study of blood T cell repertoires in COVID-19. Study summary: The origin of the acute and convalescent COVID-19 samples was the United States, Italy and Spain. PBMCs, B-cell-depleted T cells, or T cells provided the cDNA or gDNA that made up the material.

The CDR3 is made up of 11 amino acids. The V gene lost 5 bases and the J gene lost 3 bases, with 4 bases spanning the gap. Germline V gene data show CDR1 as LNHDA and CDR2 as SQIVND (reference sequence). Seattle enrolled patients during active infection and tracked them longitudinally. The table came from immunoSEQ multiplex PCR; TCRdb's copy has only in-frame clones and leaves some out. The sample consists of 60,000 to 65,000 clones, roughly 80% of them appearing once. The chain employs TRBV19 and TRBJ1-2, with unresolved D. The sequence derives from a man between 45 and 60 years old with COVID-19, enrolled during active disease. The specimen sequenced was peripheral blood. Here the CDR3 reads CASSGDYGYTF. In DNA form, the CDR3 reads TGTGCCAGTAGTGGAGACTATGGCTACACCTTC.